This record covers a single T cell receptor beta chain. Mismatch with germline at one junction end may stem from a read error. The data belong to a study of blood T cell repertoires in COVID-19. Across the study: Sites in the United States, Italy and Spain provided acute and convalescent COVID-19 samples.

Generated by immunoSEQ multiplex PCR, the TCRdb table keeps only in-frame clones and is missing some. The sample carries 300,000 to 350,000 clones, about 87% recorded once. Germline V CDR1 and CDR2: LGHDT, YNNKEL (reference sequence). The CDR3 extends over 15 amino acids. In terms of age and location, participants ranged from roughly 18 to 90 years and lived in about two dozen US areas. Participants were placed into cohorts based on the clinical history they reported. Two negative PCRs, clearance, or symptom resolution had been documented for recovered Cohort 3 donors. Input material: PBMCs or T cells enriched from blood (not recorded which). This clonotype was sampled from a man aged 25 to 40 who had recovered from COVID-19. This sequence joins TRBV3-1 (or the pseudogene TRBV3-2) and TRBJ1-6; D is uncertain. CDR3 amino acids: CASSQGPRGNSPLHF. The DNA for the CDR3 is TGTGCCAGCAGTCAAGGGCCCCGAGGTAATTCACCCCTCCACTTT.